Listed below are T cell receptor beta chains from one sample, sequenced in a study of T cell responses to AZD1222 COVID-19 vaccine. The repertoire was sequenced with immunoSEQ multiplex PCR; TCRdb's copy has only in-frame clones and lacks some. This sample has more than 120,000 clones, with approximately 89% found just once. The sequencing used peripheral blood, collected 28 days after the second AZD1222 dose. These receptors were collected from an adult who received the AZD1222 COVID-19 vaccine. Both conserved end residues are part of each CDR3. The order of the fields is J gene, V gene, D gene, clone size, CDR3 protein, CDR3 DNA. The D gene is left open where the match is weak. Clone size is shown for a subset of rows, as once, few, many or a class of expanded clone.

J: TRBJ2-1; V: TRBV27; D: NA; size: NA; CDR3: CASSFGGNEQFF; DNA: TGTGCCAGCAGTTTTGGGGGAAATGAGCAGTTCTTC
J: TRBJ1-2; V: TRBV6-1; D: TRBD1; size: once; CDR3: CASSEGQGAGGYTF; DNA: TGTGCCAGCAGTGAAGGACAGGGGGCAGGTGGCTACACCTTC
J: TRBJ1-1; V: TRBV18; D: NA; size: NA; CDR3: CASSPRNQGPTEAFF; DNA: TGTGCCAGCTCACCACGGAATCAGGGACCCACTGAAGCTTTCTTT
J: TRBJ1-1; V: TRBV27; D: TRBD1; size: NA; CDR3: CASSSYRGRSEAFF; DNA: TGTGCCAGCAGTAGCTACAGGGGGCGCAGCGAAGCTTTCTTT
J: TRBJ2-7; V: TRBV28; D: TRBD1; size: NA; CDR3: CASRGGTGIDTYEQYF; DNA: TGTGCCAGCAGGGGGGGGACAGGGATAGACACCTACGAGCAGTACTTC
J: TRBJ2-6; V: TRBV29-1; D: NA; size: few; CDR3: CSVAALSGANVLTF; DNA: TGCAGCGTTGCAGCCCTCTCTGGGGCCAACGTCCTGACTTTC
J: TRBJ1-5; V: TRBV2; D: NA; size: NA; CDR3: CASTLRAAYSNQPQHF; DNA: TGTGCCAGCACCCTGCGGGCCGCTTATAGCAATCAGCCCCAGCATTTT
J: TRBJ1-1; V: TRBV5-5; D: NA; size: NA; CDR3: CASSLELSSEAFF; DNA: TGTGCCAGCAGCTTGGAACTCTCTTCAGAAGCTTTCTTT
J: TRBJ2-7; V: TRBV6-5; D: NA; size: NA; CDR3: CASLFTVGSYEQYF; DNA: TGTGCCAGCCTCTTCACGGTTGGGTCCTACGAGCAGTACTTC
J: TRBJ2-5; V: TRBV5-4; D: NA; size: NA; CDR3: CASSWGGASRGETQYF; DNA: TGTGCCAGCAGCTGGGGGGGGGCGAGCCGCGGGGAGACCCAGTACTTC
J: TRBJ2-7; V: TRBV19; D: TRBD2; size: NA; CDR3: CASTTGRGGLDGYEQYF; DNA: TGTGCCAGTACTACGGGGAGGGGGGGACTAGACGGTTACGAGCAGTACTTC
J: TRBJ1-2; V: TRBV6-5; D: TRBD1; size: NA; CDR3: CATGQGVEGYTF; DNA: TGTGCCACGGGACAGGGAGTAGAGGGCTACACCTTC
J: TRBJ1-2; V: TRBV7-3; D: NA; size: NA; CDR3: CASSLTAGLNNYGYTF; DNA: TGTGCCAGCAGCTTAACGGCGGGACTTAATAACTATGGCTACACCTTC
J: TRBJ2-1; V: TRBV4-1; D: NA; size: few; CDR3: CASSQDVSGQGDNEQFF; DNA: TGCGCCAGCAGCCAAGATGTTTCGGGACAAGGGGACAATGAGCAGTTCTTC
J: TRBJ2-1; V: TRBV6-2/TRBV6-3; D: TRBD1; size: NA; CDR3: CASSTGTGWSSYNEQFF; DNA: TGTGCCAGCAGTACCGGGACAGGGTGGTCATCCTACAATGAGCAGTTCTTC
J: TRBJ1-2; V: TRBV11-3; D: TRBD1; size: few; CDR3: CASSDGTGGSYGYTF; DNA: TGTGCCAGCAGCGACGGGACAGGGGGCTCCTATGGCTACACCTTC
J: TRBJ2-7; V: TRBV4-3; D: NA; size: NA; CDR3: CASSQEFLALQQYF; DNA: TGCGCCAGCAGCCAAGAGTTCCTAGCCTTACAGCAGTACTTC
J: TRBJ1-1; V: TRBV6-2/TRBV6-3; D: NA; size: NA; CDR3: CASSYGGVITEAFF; DNA: TGTGCCAGCAGTTATGGTGGGGTAATAACTGAAGCTTTCTTT
J: TRBJ2-3; V: TRBV6-5; D: NA; size: NA; CDR3: CASRLERTDTQYF; DNA: TGTGCCAGCAGACTTGAACGGACAGATACGCAGTATTTT
J: TRBJ2-7; V: TRBV29-1; D: NA; size: NA; CDR3: CSVQTASAYEQYF; DNA: TGCAGCGTCCAGACAGCCTCCGCCTACGAGCAGTACTTC
J: TRBJ2-3; V: TRBV5-6; D: NA; size: NA; CDR3: CASRLAGDTQYF; DNA: TGTGCCAGCAGACTTGCTGGCGATACGCAGTATTTT
J: TRBJ1-3; V: TRBV11-2; D: NA; size: NA; CDR3: CASSSFPEEWGGNTIYF; DNA: TGTGCCAGCAGCTCTTTTCCCGAGGAATGGGGAGGAAACACCATATATTTT
J: TRBJ1-1; V: TRBV7-9; D: NA; size: NA; CDR3: CASSLQSGGAEAFF; DNA: TGTGCCAGCAGCCTCCAGTCCGGCGGGGCTGAAGCTTTCTTT
J: TRBJ1-1; V: TRBV5-6; D: TRBD1; size: NA; CDR3: CASSSGTGVNTEAFF; DNA: TGTGCCAGCAGCTCCGGGACAGGGGTAAACACTGAAGCTTTCTTT